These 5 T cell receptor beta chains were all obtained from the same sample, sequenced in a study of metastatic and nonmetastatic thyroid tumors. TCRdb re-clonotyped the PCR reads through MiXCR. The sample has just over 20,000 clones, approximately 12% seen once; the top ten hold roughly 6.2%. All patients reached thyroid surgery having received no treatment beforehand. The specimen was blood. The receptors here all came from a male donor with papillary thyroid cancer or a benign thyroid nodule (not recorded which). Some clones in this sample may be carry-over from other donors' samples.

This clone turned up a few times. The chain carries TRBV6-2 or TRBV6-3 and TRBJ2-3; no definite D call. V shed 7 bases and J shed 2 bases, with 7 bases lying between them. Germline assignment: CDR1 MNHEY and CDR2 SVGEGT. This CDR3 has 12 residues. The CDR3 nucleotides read TGTGCCAGCAAAAGCACCACAGATACGCAGTATTTT. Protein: CASKSTTDTQYF.

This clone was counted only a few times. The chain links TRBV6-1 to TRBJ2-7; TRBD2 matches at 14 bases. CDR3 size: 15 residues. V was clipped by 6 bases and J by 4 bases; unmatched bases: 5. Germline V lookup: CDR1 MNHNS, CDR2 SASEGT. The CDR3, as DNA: TGTGCCAGCAGCTCCTGGACTAGCGGGGGGTACGAGCAGTACTTC. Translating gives CASSSWTSGGYEQYF.

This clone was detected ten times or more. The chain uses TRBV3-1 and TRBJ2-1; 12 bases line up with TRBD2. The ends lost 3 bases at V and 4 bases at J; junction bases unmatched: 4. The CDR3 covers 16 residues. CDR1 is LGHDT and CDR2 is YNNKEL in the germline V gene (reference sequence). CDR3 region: CASSQGGLAGYNEQFF. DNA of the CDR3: TGTGCCAGCAGCCAGGGTGGACTAGCGGGATACAATGAGCAGTTCTTC.

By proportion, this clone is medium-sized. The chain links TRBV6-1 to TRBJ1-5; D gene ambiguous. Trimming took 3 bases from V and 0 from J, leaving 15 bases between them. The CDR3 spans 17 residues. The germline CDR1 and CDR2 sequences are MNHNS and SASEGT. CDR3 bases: TGTGCCAGCAGTGAGCCAGGAGAGAACTTTAGCAATCAGCCCCAGCATTTT. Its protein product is CASSEPGENFSNQPQHF.

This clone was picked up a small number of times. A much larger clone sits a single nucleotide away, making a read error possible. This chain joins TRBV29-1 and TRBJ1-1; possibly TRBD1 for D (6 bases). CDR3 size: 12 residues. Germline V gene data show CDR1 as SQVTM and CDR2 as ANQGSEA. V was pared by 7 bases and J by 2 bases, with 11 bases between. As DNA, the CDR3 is TGCAGCGCTGGACAGAGTAACACTGAAGCTTTCTTT. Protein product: CSAGQSNTEAFF.